The T cell receptor (beta chain) described here comes from a study of T cell responses to AZD1222 COVID-19 vaccine. For this clone: Its antigen is unidentified.

The CDR3 totals 15 residues. Trimming removed 0 bases at V and 2 bases at J, with 13 bases between. The V gene's germline CDR1 is SQVTM and CDR2 ANQGSEA. Study-wide results and caveats: Donors were chiefly white British, with a greater number of females, and clonal diversity was perhaps underestimated. Increases in Spike-specific TCR breadth and depth were seen after two AZD1222 doses.

Assay: immunoSEQ multiplex PCR; the TCRdb copy retains only in-frame clones and omits some. The profile shows under 150,000 clones, around 94% of them singletons. The sample in question was peripheral blood, obtained 28 days after the second AZD1222 dose. This clonotype originated in an adult who received the AZD1222 COVID-19 vaccine. The rearrangement links TRBV29-1 to TRBJ1-2; D is uncertain. The CDR3 coding sequence is TGCAGCGTTGAAGAGACTCGGGTGGCGAACTATGGCTACACCTTC. Encoded protein: CSVEETRVANYGYTF.